This passage covers 31 T cell receptor beta chains from one sample sequenced in a study of T-cell memory formation after mild COVID-19. One entry per CDR3 protein, called by TCRdb with MiXCR from the 5' RACE reads. Here the sample spans under 300,000 distinct CDR3 sequences, around 15% being singletons. Sequencing used PBMCs or a T cell subset sorted from them (not recorded which). The receptors here all came from a man between 18 and 29 years old who had mild COVID-19 (a few samples of this study predate the infection). Cell type and time point are not known.

This clonotype occurred many times. This chain uses TRBV4-3 with TRBJ2-3, with a possible D match to TRBD2 (6 bases). The germline CDR1 and CDR2 sequences are LGHNA and YSLEER. V was trimmed by 0 bases and J by 1 base, leaving 14 bases between them. There are 17 residues in the CDR3. The CDR3 region has the DNA TGCGCCAGCAGCCAAGATCCACCCGGCGGGGGCACAGATACGCAGTATTTT. Amino acid sequence: CASSQDPPGGGTDTQYF.

In its sample, this clonotype was seen a few times. V gene TRBV7-9 combines with J gene TRBJ2-3; TRBD1 aligns across 8 bases. The CDR3 has 15 residues. Germline CDR1 SEHNR, CDR2 FQNEAQ (reference sequence). Trimming removed 5 bases from V and 9 bases from J; junction bases left unmatched: 13. CDR3 region: CASSASRGLRATQYF. For the CDR3, the DNA is TGTGCCAGCAGCGCGTCCAGGGGGCTGCGGGCGACGCAGTATTTT.

The chain links TRBV12-5 to TRBJ1-2, with no clear D. The CDR3 has 12 residues. The germline gives CDR1 LGHNT, CDR2 FRNRAP. V lost 2 bases to trimming and J lost 6 bases, with 7 bases between them. The chain's CDR3 is CASGLWADGYTF. The CDR3 DNA is TGTGCTAGTGGTTTGTGGGCGGATGGCTACACCTTC.

This rearrangement joins TRBV7-9 to TRBJ2-3; 8 nucleotides line up with TRBD1. Germline V lookup: CDR1 SEHNR, CDR2 FQNEAQ (reference sequence). This CDR3 region has 15 residues. Losses at the gene ends were 4 bases for V and 4 bases for J; bases not matched to a gene: 7. CDR3: CASSYQGAASDTQYF. The CDR3 region has the DNA TGTGCCAGCAGCTACCAGGGGGCGGCTTCAGATACGCAGTATTTT.

Concerning this clonotype: The junction departs from the called germline gene at one end, perhaps through a read error. The chain recombines TRBV5-1 with TRBJ1-2; the D is unclear. This CDR3 region has 14 residues. Germline V CDR1 and CDR2: SGHRS, YFSETQ. The CDR3 DNA reads as TGCGCCAGCAGATTGGCCCCGGGAGACTATGGCTACACCTTC. Amino acids: CASRLAPGDYGYTF.

The chain recombines TRBV20-1 with TRBJ1-2; 7 positions match TRBD1. The V segment lost 5 bases and the J segment 2 bases; nucleotides outside the gene matches: 8. This CDR3 is 14 amino acids long. The V gene's germline CDR1 is DFQATT and CDR2 SNEGSKA (reference sequence). This CDR3 is CSAYDRDVNYGYTF. The CDR3 region has the DNA TGCAGTGCTTACGACAGGGACGTGAACTATGGCTACACCTTC.

This clonotype turned up a few times. The chain links TRBV7-2 to TRBJ2-7; no clear D. The V gene's germline CDR1 is SGHTA and CDR2 FQGNSA. With 3 bases removed from V and 5 bases from J, the gap between germline ends came to 14 bases. The CDR3 runs to 14 residues. The CDR3 nucleotides are TGTGCCAGCAGCTTCCATGGACCGGTGGACGAGCAGTACTTC. Encoded protein: CASSFHGPVDEQYF.

This chain links TRBV19 with TRBJ2-5; a possible D gene is TRBD2 (5 bases). The CDR3 is 14 amino acids. The germline V gene encodes CDR1 LNHDA and CDR2 SQIVND (reference sequence). V gave up 1 base and J gave up 4 bases, with 10 bases separating them. The CDR3 bases are TGTGCCAGTAGTATAGGCCGGGCGGGAGAGACCCAGTACTTC. This encodes CASSIGRAGETQYF.

The sample holds many counts of this clonotype. The V and J genes are TRBV5-5 and TRBJ1-6; 8 bases align to TRBD1. J gave up 7 bases and V 2 bases, and 2 bases lay outside the gene matches. The CDR3 spans 14 residues. The germline V gene encodes CDR1 SGHKS and CDR2 YYEKEE (reference sequence). CDR3 DNA sequence: TGTGCCAGCAGCTTCCCAGGGGGCAATTCACCCCTCCACTTT. Translation: CASSFPGGNSPLHF.

The J gene is TRBJ1-3, the V gene TRBV11-2, with TRBD1 matching 7 bases. V lost 6 bases and J lost 6; bases outside the gene matches: 14. The length of the CDR3 is 16 residues. From germline, CDR1 is SGHAT and CDR2 FQNNGV. For the CDR3, the DNA is TGTGCCAGCAGGTTACTAGTCGGGACAGCTTTAAACACCATATATTTT. Its protein is CASRLLVGTALNTIYF.

This clonotype has only a few counts. The CDR3: CASSQAEASDEQFF. The DNA of the CDR3 is TGTGCCAGCAGCCAGGCCGAGGCGTCGGATGAGCAGTTCTTC. The genes are TRBV4-2 and TRBJ2-1; no reliable D call. Germline CDR1 is LGHNA and CDR2 is YNFKEQ. The CDR3 is made up of 14 amino acids. Between the trimmed V and J ends, which lost 3 bases and 8 bases, there was a span of 14 bases.

This clonotype has more than one count but fewer than ten. This chain uses TRBV4-1 with TRBJ1-1, with D possibly matching TRBD1 (5 bases). The germline V and J ends were trimmed by 4 bases and 11 bases, with 20 bases remaining between them. Germline values: CDR1 MGHRA, CDR2 YSYEKL. The CDR3 sequence is 14 residues long. The CDR3 reads CASSPGGSKVSAFF. The CDR3 DNA reads as TGCGCCAGCAGCCCTGGGGGGTCGAAGGTTTCGGCTTTCTTT.

V is TRBV7-2 and J is TRBJ2-2, with a possible D match to TRBD2 (5 bases). The CDR3 sequence is 13 residues long. Deletions cut 4 bases from V and 6 bases from J, with 9 bases between. In germline, CDR1 is SGHTA, CDR2 FQGNSA. This CDR3 is CASSSEGSGELFF. The DNA of the CDR3 is TGTGCCAGCAGCTCCGAGGGATCCGGGGAGCTGTTTTTT.

J is TRBJ2-3 and V is TRBV9; 10 bases are a match to TRBD2. V was pared by 1 base and J by 2 bases, with 10 bases of the junction left unmatched. Germline V gives CDR1 SGDLS, CDR2 YYNGEE. The CDR3 contains 18 residues. The CDR3 is CASSVRGELAGNTDTQYF. The CDR3 DNA reads as TGTGCCAGCAGCGTAAGGGGAGAACTAGCGGGGAACACAGATACGCAGTATTTT.

The table lists this clonotype with a few counts. The J gene is TRBJ1-5, the V gene TRBV6-6; no definite D call. V dropped 6 bases and J dropped 4 bases, with 10 bases sitting between them. Germline lookup yields CDR1 MNHNY and CDR2 SVGAGI (reference sequence). The CDR3 runs to 13 residues. As DNA, the CDR3 is TGTGCCAGCAGAGGGCCCTCAAATCAGCCCCAGCATTTT. Its translation: CASRGPSNQPQHF.

This chain uses TRBV7-9 with TRBJ2-5; 12 bases fit TRBD2. The CDR3 loop spans 15 amino acids. The germline CDR1 and CDR2 sequences are SEHNR and FQNEAQ (reference sequence). J lost 5 bases, V lost 5 bases, and 6 bases had no gene match. In nucleotides, the CDR3 is TGTGCCAGCAGCCCGCAGACTAGCGGGGGTGAGACCCAGTACTTC. Residues: CASSPQTSGGETQYF.

This rearrangement joins TRBV12-3 or TRBV12-4 to TRBJ1-5; 9 bases agree with TRBD1. V lost 6 bases to trimming and J lost 2 bases; unmatched junction nucleotides: 5. The CDR3 length is 15 residues. The DNA of the CDR3 is TGTGCCAGCAGGCGACAGGGGGATGGCAATCAGCCCCAGCATTTT. Translation: CASRRQGDGNQPQHF.

The chain joins TRBV28 to TRBJ1-4; perhaps TRBD1 as D (5 bases). CDR3 length: 13 amino acids. V was shortened by 7 bases and J by 4 bases, with 10 bases between the two germline ends. CDR1 and CDR2 from the germline V gene are MDHEN and SYDVKM. The DNA of the CDR3 is TGTGCCAGCACCGACAGCGTTAATGAAAAACTGTTTTTT. Translation: CASTDSVNEKLFF.

This chain connects TRBV12-3 or TRBV12-4 to TRBJ2-3; the D is unclear. This CDR3 is 13 amino acids long. The V and J ends lost 3 bases and 6 bases respectively, with 10 bases between them. CDR3 coding DNA: TGTGCCAGCAGTTTCCAGAGGCCGGATACGCAGTATTTT. Protein: CASSFQRPDTQYF.

This chain joins TRBV20-1 and TRBJ1-1, with unresolved D. Germline V gene data show CDR1 as DFQATT and CDR2 as SNEGSKA (reference sequence). This CDR3 is 12 amino acids long. Trimming stripped 5 bases from V and 3 bases from J, with 10 bases between. In DNA, the CDR3 is TGCAGTGCTCTGCTCCGCGACACTGAAGCTTTCTTT. Translating gives CSALLRDTEAFF.

This clonotype appeared a few times. The chain has TRBV6-5 and TRBJ1-2; D might be TRBD1 (6 bases). The germline gives CDR1 MNHEY, CDR2 SVGAGI. V shed 0 bases and J shed 2 bases, with 13 bases lying between them. The CDR3 length is 16 residues. This CDR3 reads CASSYSGWDNNYGYTF. CDR3 bases: TGTGCCAGCAGTTACTCTGGTTGGGACAACAACTATGGCTACACCTTC.

The rearrangement joins TRBV6-2 or TRBV6-3 to TRBJ2-7; unclear D gene. V was pared by 4 bases and J by 5 bases, with 12 bases between. This CDR3 is 13 amino acids long. Germline V gene data show CDR1 as MNHEY and CDR2 as SVGEGT. CDR3 in amino acids: CASSSRGAHEQYF. The CDR3 nucleotides are TGTGCCAGCAGTTCCAGAGGTGCCCACGAGCAGTACTTC.

The J gene is TRBJ1-2, the V gene TRBV15; a weak D match, TRBD1 (6 bases). V lost 3 bases, J lost 5 bases, and 19 bases lay in between. Germline V gives CDR1 LNHNV, CDR2 YYDKDF (reference sequence). The CDR3 is made up of 16 amino acids. In DNA form, the CDR3 reads TGTGCCACCAGCAGGGGGGCTGGGGCAGGGCGATATGGCTACACCTTC. It specifies CATSRGAGAGRYGYTF.

The chain is built from TRBV5-1 and TRBJ2-2, with a weak D call TRBD1 (6 bases). This CDR3 contains 15 residues. CDR1 is SGHRS, CDR2 YFSETQ, per germline. Trimming stripped 3 bases from V and 2 bases from J, with 11 bases between. The CDR3 here is CASSSQDSNTGELFF. DNA for the CDR3: TGCGCCAGCAGCTCTCAGGACAGTAACACCGGGGAGCTGTTTTTT.

In this sample, this clonotype turned up a few times. CDR3 loop: CASSLGPWADQPQHF. The CDR3 region has the DNA TGTGCCAGCAGCTTAGGACCATGGGCCGATCAGCCCCAGCATTTT. The chain uses TRBV7-2 and TRBJ1-5; no clear D. CDR3 length equals 15 residues. V lost 1 base, J lost 5 bases, and 12 bases lay in between. In germline, CDR1 is SGHTA, CDR2 FQGNSA.

This clonotype was seen more than once but under ten times. This chain connects TRBV4-1 to TRBJ2-5; no reliable D call. The CDR3 is made up of 13 amino acids. Trimming stripped 1 base from V and 5 bases from J, with 8 bases between. CDR1 MGHRA and CDR2 YSYEKL come from the germline V gene. This chain's CDR3 is CASSQAQYETQYF. In nucleotides, the CDR3 is TGCGCCAGCAGCCAAGCCCAGTATGAGACCCAGTACTTC.

The sample holds a few counts of this clonotype. V usage is TRBV12-3 or TRBV12-4 and J usage is TRBJ2-7; a possible D gene is TRBD2 (7 bases). The V end was cut by 8 bases, the J end by 0 bases, with 23 bases between. This CDR3 contains 17 residues. The CDR3 DNA sequence: TGTGCCAGCCGGGAACGGGGGGCAGACATACACTCCTACGAGCAGTACTTC. Residues: CASRERGADIHSYEQYF.

The sample holds a few counts of this clonotype. The chain combines TRBV9 with TRBJ1-2; D is possibly TRBD1 (5 bases). The CDR3 totals 14 residues. Trimming removed 0 bases from V and 4 bases from J, with 10 bases in between. Looked up from germline, CDR1 is SGDLS and CDR2 is YYNGEE. The CDR3 DNA sequence: TGTGCCAGCAGCGTAGGGGACGGCCTCTATGGCTACACCTTC. Translating it yields CASSVGDGLYGYTF.

This clonotype was found a few times. This chain uses TRBV7-2 with TRBJ2-5; TRBD1 aligns across 8 bases. V shed 6 bases, J shed 4 bases, and the junction held 4 bases outside the gene matches. Germline CDR1 is SGHTA and CDR2 is FQGNSA. The CDR3 contains 13 residues. The CDR3 protein is CASSQGAGETQYF. CDR3 DNA sequence: TGTGCCAGCAGTCAGGGGGCGGGAGAGACCCAGTACTTC. Full variable domain (outside the CDR3, taken from reference TRBV7-2 and TRBJ2-5): GAGVSQSPSNKVTEKGKDVELRCDPISGHTALYWYRQSLGQGLEFLIYFQGNSAPDKSGLPSDRFSAERTGGSVSTLTIQRTQQEDSAVYLCASSQGAGETQYFGPGTRLLVL.

The genes are TRBV5-1 and TRBJ2-6; 9 bases agree with TRBD1. The trim removed 3 bases at V and 4 bases at J, leaving 5 bases unmatched. Germline loops: CDR1 SGHRS, CDR2 YFSETQ. CDR3 length: 16 residues. The DNA of the CDR3 is TGCGCCAGCAGCTGGAACAGGGGGCCCGGGGCCAACGTCCTGACTTTC. Its protein is CASSWNRGPGANVLTF.

This clonotype showed up just once. This chain links TRBV28 with TRBJ2-7, with 10 bases aligning to TRBD1. Germline CDR1 and CDR2: MDHEN and SYDVKM. The CDR3 spans 15 residues. Trimming took 6 bases from V and 1 from J; bases not matched to a gene: 6. The CDR3 sequence: CASSQPGQGSYEQYV. The DNA of the CDR3 is TGTGCCAGCAGCCAGCCGGGACAGGGGTCCTACGAGCAGTACGTC.